This TCR beta chain was identified during a study of cytomegalovirus exposure and HLA in healthy donors. Background on the study: Previous work identified roughly 120 million unique TCR beta sequences from around 200 million T cells. Study results and limitations: Highly shared sequence variants in one cluster were likely a sequencing artifact. Per a prior analysis, the majority of TCR beta V segments were productive roughly 87% or roughly 30% of the time. According to a later analysis, most TCR beta chains associated with CMV appeared HLA-restricted.

The CDR3 is 14 amino acids. J was trimmed by 3 bases and V by 6 bases; bases with no gene match: 5. Germline V gene sequence: CDR1 MDHEN, CDR2 SYDVKM. As for this clone: The antigen remains undetermined.

Vbeta (60) and Jbeta (13) primers were used in the PCR. Profiled with immunoSEQ multiplex PCR; TCRdb holds only in-frame clones, not every one. The profile shows 130,000 to 150,000 clones, around 73% of them singletons. V and J are TRBV28 and TRBJ1-5; TRBD1 agrees at 7 bases. This clonotype was sampled from a woman between 18 and 29 years old in good health and CMV-seronegative. Sequenced input: PBMCs. The CDR3 region has the DNA TGTGCCAGCAGCCTCGGACAGGCCAATCAGCCCCAGCATTTT. Amino acids: CASSLGQANQPQHF.